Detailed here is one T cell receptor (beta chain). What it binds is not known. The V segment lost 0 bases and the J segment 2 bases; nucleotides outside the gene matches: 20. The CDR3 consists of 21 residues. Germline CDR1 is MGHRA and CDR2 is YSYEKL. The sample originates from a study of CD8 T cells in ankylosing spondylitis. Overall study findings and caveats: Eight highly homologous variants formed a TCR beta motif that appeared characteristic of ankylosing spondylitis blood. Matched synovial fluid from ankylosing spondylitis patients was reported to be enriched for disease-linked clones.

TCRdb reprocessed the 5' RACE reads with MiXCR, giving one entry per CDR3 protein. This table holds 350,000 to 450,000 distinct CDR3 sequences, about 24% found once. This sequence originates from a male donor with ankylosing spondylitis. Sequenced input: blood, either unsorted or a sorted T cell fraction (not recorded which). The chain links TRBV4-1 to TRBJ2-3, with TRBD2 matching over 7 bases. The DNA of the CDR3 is TGCGCCAGCAGCCAAGATCCACCGGAGGGCCCCGCAGCGGGATTCACAGATACGCAGTATTTT. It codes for CASSQDPPEGPAAGFTDTQYF.